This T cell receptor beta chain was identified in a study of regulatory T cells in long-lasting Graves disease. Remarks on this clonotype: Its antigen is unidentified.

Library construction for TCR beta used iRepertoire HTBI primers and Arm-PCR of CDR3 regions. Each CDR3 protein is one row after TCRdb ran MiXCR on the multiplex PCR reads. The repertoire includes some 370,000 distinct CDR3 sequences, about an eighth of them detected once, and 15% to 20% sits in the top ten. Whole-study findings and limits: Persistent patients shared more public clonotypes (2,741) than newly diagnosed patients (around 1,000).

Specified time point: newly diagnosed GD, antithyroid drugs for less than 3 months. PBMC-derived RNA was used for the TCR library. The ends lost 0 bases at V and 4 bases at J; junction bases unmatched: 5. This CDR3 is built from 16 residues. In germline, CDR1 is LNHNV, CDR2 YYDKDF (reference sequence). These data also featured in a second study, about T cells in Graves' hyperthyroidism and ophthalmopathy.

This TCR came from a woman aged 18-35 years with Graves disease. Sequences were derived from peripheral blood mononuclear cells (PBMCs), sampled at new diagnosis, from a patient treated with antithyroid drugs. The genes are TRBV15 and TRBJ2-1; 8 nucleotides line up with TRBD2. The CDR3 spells CATSREARGGYNEQFF. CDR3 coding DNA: TGTGCCACCAGCAGAGAAGCCCGGGGGGGGTACAATGAGCAGTTCTTC.